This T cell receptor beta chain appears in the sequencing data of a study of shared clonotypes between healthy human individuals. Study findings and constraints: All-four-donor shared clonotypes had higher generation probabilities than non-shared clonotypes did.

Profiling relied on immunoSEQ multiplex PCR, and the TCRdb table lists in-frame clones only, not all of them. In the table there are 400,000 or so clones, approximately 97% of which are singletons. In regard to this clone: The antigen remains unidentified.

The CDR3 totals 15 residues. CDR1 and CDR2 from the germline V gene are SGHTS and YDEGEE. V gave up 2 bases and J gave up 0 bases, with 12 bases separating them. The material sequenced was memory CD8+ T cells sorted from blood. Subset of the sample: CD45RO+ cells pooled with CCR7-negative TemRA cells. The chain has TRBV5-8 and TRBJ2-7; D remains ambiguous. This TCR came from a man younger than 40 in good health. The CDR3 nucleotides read TGTGCCAGCAGCTTAGACCCCTACGGCTCCTACGAGCAGTACTTC. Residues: CASSLDPYGSYEQYF.